The present T cell receptor beta chain was sequenced within a study of shared clonotypes between healthy human individuals. Looking at the study overall: A donor's plate count was three for CD4 naive and three for CD4 memory; CD8 naive had two and CD8 memory one.

J gave up 3 bases and V 9 bases, and 12 bases lay outside the gene matches. The CDR3 is 15 residues long. CDR1 and CDR2 from the germline V gene are SGHRS and YFSETQ. The assay was immunoSEQ multiplex PCR, and TCRdb's table has in-frame clones only and misses some. The table lists approximately 980,000 clones, 76% of them singletons. Splitting the CD4+ cells yielded a CD45RA+ naive subset and a CD45RA-negative memory subset. V is TRBV5-1 and J is TRBJ2-1; 7 bases align to TRBD2. Sequencing was carried out using memory CD4+ T cells sorted from blood. The subset denotes: CD45RA-negative fraction. This TCR was recovered from a man in his late teens or twenties in good health. The CDR3 bases are TGCGCCAAGGATAAAGGGCGGGAGCTCTACAATGAGCAGTTCTTC. It translates to CAKDKGRELYNEQFF.